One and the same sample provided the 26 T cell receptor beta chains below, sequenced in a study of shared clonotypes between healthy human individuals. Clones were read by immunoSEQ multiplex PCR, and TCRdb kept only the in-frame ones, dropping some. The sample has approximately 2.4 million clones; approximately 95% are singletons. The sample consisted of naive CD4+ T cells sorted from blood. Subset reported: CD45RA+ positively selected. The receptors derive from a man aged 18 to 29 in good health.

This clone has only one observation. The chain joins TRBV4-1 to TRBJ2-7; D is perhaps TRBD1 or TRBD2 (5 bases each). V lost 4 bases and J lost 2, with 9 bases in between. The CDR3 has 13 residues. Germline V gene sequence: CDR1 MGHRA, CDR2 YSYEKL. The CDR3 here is CASSRDVAYEQYF. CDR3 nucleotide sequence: TGCGCCAGCAGCCGGGACGTAGCCTACGAGCAGTACTTC.

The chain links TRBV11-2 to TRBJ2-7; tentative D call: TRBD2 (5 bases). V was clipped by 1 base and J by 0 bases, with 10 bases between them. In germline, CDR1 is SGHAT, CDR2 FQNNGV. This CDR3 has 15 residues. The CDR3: CASSLVRGSSYEQYF. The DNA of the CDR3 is TGTGCCAGCAGCTTAGTTCGTGGGAGCTCCTACGAGCAGTACTTC.

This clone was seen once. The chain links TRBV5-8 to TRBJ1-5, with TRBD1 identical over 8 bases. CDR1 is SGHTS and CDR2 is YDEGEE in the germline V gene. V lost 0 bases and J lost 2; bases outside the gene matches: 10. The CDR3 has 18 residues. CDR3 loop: CASSLERQGRRGNQPQHF. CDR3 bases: TGTGCCAGCAGCTTGGAGAGACAGGGGCGGCGGGGCAATCAGCCCCAGCATTTT.

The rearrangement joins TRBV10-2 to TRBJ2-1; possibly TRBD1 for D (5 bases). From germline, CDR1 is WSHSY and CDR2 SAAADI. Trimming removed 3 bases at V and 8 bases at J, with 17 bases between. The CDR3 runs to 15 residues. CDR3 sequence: CASSEGVRKSHEQFF. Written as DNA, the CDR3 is TGCGCCAGCAGTGAAGGGGTAAGAAAATCACATGAGCAGTTCTTC.

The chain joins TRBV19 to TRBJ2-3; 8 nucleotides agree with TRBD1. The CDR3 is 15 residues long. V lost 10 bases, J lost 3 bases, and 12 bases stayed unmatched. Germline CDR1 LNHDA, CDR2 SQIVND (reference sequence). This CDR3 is CATRTGLLGTDTQYF. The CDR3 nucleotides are TGTGCCACCCGGACAGGGCTGCTGGGGACAGATACGCAGTATTTT.

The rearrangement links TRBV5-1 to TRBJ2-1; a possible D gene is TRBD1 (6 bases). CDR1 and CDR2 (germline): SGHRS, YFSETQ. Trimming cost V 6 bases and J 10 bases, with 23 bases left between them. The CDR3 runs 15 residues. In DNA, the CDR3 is TGCGCCAGCACCTTCACCACAGGGTATTGGGGCGAGCAGTTCTTC. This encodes CASTFTTGYWGEQFF.

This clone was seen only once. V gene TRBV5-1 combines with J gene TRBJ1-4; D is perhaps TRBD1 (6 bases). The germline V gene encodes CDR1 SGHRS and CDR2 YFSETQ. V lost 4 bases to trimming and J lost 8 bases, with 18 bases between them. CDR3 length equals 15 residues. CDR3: CASSPVGRGEEKLFF. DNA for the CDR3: TGCGCCAGCAGCCCGGTGGGAAGGGGGGAAGAAAAACTGTTTTTT. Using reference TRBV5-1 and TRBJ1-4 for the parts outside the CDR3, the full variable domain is KAGVTQTPRYLIKTRGQQVTLSCSPISGHRSVSWYQQTPGQGLQFLFEYFSETQRNKGNFPGRFSGRQFSNSRSEMNVSTLELGDSALYLCASSPVGRGEEKLFFGSGTQLSVL.

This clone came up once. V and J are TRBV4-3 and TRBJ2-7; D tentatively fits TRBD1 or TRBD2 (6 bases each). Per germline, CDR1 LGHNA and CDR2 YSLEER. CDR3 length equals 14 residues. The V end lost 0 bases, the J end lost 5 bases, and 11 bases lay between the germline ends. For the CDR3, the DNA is TGCGCCAGCAGCCAAGAAGGGGGGATCGACGAGCAGTACTTC. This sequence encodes CASSQEGGIDEQYF.

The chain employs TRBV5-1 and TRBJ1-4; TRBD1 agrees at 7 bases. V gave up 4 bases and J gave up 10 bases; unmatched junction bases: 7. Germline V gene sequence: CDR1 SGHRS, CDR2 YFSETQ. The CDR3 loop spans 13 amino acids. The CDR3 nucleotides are TGCGCCAGCAGCCCCCAGGGGGACGGAAAACTGTTTTTT. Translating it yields CASSPQGDGKLFF.

CDR3 bases: TGTGCCAGCAGTCCAATAGGGACCTCCGGGCTAGTAATTGGCTACACCTTC. Protein product: CASSPIGTSGLVIGYTF. The chain recombines TRBV28 with TRBJ1-2, with D maybe TRBD1 (5 bases). Germline V gene sequence: CDR1 MDHEN, CDR2 SYDVKM. The CDR3 totals 17 residues. Deletions cut 5 bases from V and 7 bases from J, with 26 bases between.

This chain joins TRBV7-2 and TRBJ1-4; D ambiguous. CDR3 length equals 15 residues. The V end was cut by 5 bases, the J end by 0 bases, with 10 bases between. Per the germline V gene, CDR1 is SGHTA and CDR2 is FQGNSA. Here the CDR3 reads CASSADRATNEKLFF. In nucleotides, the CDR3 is TGTGCCAGCAGCGCTGACCGTGCAACTAATGAAAAACTGTTTTTT.

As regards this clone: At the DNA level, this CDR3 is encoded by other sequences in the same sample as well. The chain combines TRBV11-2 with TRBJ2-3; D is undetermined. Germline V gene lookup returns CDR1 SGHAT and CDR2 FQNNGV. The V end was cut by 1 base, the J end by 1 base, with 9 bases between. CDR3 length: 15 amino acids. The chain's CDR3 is CASSLGSVGTDTQYF. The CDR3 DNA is TGTGCCAGCAGCTTAGGGAGCGTAGGCACAGATACGCAGTATTTT.

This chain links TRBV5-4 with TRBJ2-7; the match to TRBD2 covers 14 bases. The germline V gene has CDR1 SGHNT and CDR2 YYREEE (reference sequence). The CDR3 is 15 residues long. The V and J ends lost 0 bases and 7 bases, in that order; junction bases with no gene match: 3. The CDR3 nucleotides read TGTGCCAGCAGCTTGGCGGGACTAGCGGGAGTAGAGCAGTACTTC. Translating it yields CASSLAGLAGVEQYF.

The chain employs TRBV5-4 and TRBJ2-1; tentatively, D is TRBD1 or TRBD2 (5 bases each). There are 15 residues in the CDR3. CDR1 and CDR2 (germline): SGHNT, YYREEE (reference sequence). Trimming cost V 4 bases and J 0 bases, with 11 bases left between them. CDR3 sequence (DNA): TGTGCCAGCAGCGGGGACGTTAGCTCCTACAATGAGCAGTTCTTC. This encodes CASSGDVSSYNEQFF.

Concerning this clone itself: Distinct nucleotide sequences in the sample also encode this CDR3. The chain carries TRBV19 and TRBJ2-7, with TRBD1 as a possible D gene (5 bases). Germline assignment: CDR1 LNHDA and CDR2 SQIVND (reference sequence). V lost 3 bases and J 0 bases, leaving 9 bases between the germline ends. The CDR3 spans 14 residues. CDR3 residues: CASSIRQSSYEQYF. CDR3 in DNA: TGTGCCAGTAGTATCCGACAGTCCTCCTACGAGCAGTACTTC.

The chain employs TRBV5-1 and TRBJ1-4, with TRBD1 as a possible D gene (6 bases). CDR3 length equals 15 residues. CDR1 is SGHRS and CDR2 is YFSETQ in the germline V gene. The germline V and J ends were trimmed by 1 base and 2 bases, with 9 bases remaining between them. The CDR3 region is CASSLTTGTNEKLFF. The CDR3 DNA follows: TGCGCCAGCAGCTTGACTACAGGGACTAATGAAAAACTGTTTTTT.

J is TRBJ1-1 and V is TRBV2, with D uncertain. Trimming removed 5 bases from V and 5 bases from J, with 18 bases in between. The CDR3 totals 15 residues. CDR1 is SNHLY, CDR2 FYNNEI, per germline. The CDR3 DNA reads TGTGCCAGCAGTCCTAGCATAGCCTTTGGAACTGAAGCTTTCTTT. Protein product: CASSPSIAFGTEAFF.

CDR3 in amino acids: CASSPYPGAGGYTF. CDR3 nucleotide sequence: TGTGCCAGCTCACCATATCCGGGGGCCGGTGGCTACACCTTC. V gene TRBV18 combines with J gene TRBJ1-2; possibly TRBD1 for D (6 bases). The CDR3 loop spans 14 amino acids. CDR1 and CDR2 from the germline V gene are KGHSH and LQKENI. Trimming removed 2 bases at V and 7 bases at J, with 14 bases between.

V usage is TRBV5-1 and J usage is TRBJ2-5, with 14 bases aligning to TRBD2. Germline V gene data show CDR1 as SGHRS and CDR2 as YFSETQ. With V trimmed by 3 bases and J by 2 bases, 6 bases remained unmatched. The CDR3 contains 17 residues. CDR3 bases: TGCGCCAGCAGCTCAGGGACTAGCGGGAGTAGGCAAGAGACCCAGTACTTC. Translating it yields CASSSGTSGSRQETQYF.

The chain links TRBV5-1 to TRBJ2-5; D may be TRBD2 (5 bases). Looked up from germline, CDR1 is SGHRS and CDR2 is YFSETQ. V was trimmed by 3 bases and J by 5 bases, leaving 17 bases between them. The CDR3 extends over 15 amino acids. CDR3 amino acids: CASSSSTPRVETQYF. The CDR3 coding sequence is TGCGCCAGCAGCTCATCGACACCGCGGGTGGAGACCCAGTACTTC.

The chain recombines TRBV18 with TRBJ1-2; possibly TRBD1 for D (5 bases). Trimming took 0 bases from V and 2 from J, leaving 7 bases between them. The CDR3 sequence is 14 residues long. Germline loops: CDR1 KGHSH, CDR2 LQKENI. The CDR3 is CASSPPEGNYGYTF. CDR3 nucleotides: TGTGCCAGCTCACCACCTGAGGGGAACTATGGCTACACCTTC.

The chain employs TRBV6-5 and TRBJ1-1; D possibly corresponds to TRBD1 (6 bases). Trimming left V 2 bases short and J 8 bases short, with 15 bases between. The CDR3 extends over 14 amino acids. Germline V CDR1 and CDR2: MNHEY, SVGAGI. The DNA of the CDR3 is TGTGCCAGCAGTTACCTACTTGGGGGCCAGGAAGCTTTCTTT. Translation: CASSYLLGGQEAFF.

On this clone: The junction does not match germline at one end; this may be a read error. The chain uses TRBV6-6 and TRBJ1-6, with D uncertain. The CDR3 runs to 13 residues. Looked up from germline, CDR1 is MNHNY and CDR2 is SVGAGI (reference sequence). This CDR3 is CASTYEYNSPLHF. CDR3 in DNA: TGTGCCAGCACTTACGAGTATAATTCACCCCTCCACTTT.

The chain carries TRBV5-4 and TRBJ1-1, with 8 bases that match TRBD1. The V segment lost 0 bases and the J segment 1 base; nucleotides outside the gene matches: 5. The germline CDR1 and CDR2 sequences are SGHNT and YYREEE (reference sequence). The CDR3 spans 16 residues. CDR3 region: CASSLVMGTGNTEAFF. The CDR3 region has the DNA TGTGCCAGCAGCTTGGTGATGGGGACAGGGAACACTGAAGCTTTCTTT.

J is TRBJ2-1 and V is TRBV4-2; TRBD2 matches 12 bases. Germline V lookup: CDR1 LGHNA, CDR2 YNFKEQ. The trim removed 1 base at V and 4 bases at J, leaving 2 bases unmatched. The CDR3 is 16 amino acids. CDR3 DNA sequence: TGTGCCAGCAGCCAAGCGACTAGCGGGGGTTACAATGAGCAGTTCTTC. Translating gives CASSQATSGGYNEQFF.

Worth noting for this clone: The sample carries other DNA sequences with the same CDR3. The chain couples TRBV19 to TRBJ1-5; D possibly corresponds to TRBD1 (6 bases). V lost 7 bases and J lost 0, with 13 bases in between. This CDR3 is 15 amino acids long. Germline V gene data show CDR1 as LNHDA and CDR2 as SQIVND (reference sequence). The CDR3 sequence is CASTRQGTSNQPQHF. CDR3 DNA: TGTGCCAGTACCCGCCAGGGGACTAGCAATCAGCCCCAGCATTTT.